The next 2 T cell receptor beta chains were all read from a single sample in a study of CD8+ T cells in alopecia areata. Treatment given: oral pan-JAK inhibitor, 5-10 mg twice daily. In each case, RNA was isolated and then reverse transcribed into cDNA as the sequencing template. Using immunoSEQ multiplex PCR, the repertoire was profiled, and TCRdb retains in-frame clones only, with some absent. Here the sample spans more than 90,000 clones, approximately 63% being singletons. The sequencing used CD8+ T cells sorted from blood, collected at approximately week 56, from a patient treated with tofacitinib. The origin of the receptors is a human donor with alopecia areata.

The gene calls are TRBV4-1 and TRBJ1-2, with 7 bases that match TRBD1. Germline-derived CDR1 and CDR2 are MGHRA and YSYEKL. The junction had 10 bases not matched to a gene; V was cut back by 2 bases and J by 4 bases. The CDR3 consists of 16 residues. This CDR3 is CASSQPRTGPRYGYTF. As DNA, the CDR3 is TGCGCCAGCAGCCAACCCCGGACAGGCCCCCGCTATGGCTACACCTTC.

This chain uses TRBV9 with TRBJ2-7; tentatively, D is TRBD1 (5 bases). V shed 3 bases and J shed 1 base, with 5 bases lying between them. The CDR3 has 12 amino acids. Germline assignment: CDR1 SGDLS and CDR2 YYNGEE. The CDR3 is CASSGQSYEQYF. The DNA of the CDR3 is TGTGCCAGCAGCGGACAGTCCTACGAGCAGTACTTC. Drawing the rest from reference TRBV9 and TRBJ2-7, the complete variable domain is DSGVTQTPKHLITATGQRVTLRCSPRSGDLSVYWYQQSLDQGLQFLIQYYNGEERAKGNILERFSAQQFPDLHSELNLSSLELGDSALYFCASSGQSYEQYFGPGTRLTVT.